This TCR beta chain was recorded in a study of blood T cell repertoires in COVID-19 (dated by TCRdb to between 2020 and 2021). At the level of the whole study: The collaborator samples originated in the United States, Italy and Spain and spanned the acute and convalescent phases of COVID-19. A freely available public database, intended as a resource for researchers studying the immune response to SARS-CoV-2, is where the repertoires were released. Samples were obtained from the ongoing ImmuneRACE study (first 160 participants) and from 950 to 1,500 subjects provided by 6 global collaborators. Deeply sampled blood TCRbeta repertoires from subjects exposed to, actively infected with, or recovered from COVID-19 were included in the dataset. The material from the prospective study consisted of cDNA or gDNA derived from T cells, B-cell-depleted T cells, or PBMCs. Where HLA class I and class II types were available, the types were taken from metadata supplied by the sample provider, not from assay-based typing. A de-identified subject ID, COVID-19 status, age in years and sex were almost always included in the sample metadata.

The immunoSEQ Assay, a bias-controlled multiplex PCR, was used to amplify TCRbeta CDR3 regions from genomic DNA. In the original analysis: The number of nucleated cells in each sample was estimated from the amplification of reference gene primers within the assay. To quantify the absolute abundance of each unique TCRbeta CDR3 rearrangement, sequence reads were collapsed and filtered. For each sample, productive Simpson clonality was calculated as the square root of Simpson's diversity index over productive rearrangements. TCRdb holds this immuneACCESS table with in-frame rearrangements only. Some clones are missing; in checked studies, unresolved V genes explain under half, and the rest has no known cause. D and trimming come from the DNA, and the V and J calls and clone size come from that table. Recorded for this sample are around 69,000 clones; 70% to 85% of them occurred a single time. In total, the top ten clones hold under 2% of the sample.

Each collaborating institution followed its own protocols to collect whole blood in K2EDTA tubes. For TCRbeta analysis, collaborators shipped samples as frozen whole blood, isolated PBMCs, or DNA extracted from either of those sample types. The CDR3 contains 17 residues, cysteine and phenylalanine counted. Only the CDR3 DNA is retained, 51 bases long and in frame from the first base. The germline V gene (reference sequence) provides CDR1 LGHDT and CDR2 YNNKEL. V is trimmed back by 3 bases and J by 9 bases, and the junction contains 11 bases that no gene match accounts for. Concerning this clone itself: Which antigen it targets is not known. No base qualities exist here, and no much larger clone lies one base off it.

Study-level results and caveats: Clinical and demographic metadata were provided uncurated, with the amount varying by source and participant.

This receptor chain uses TRBV3-1 (or the pseudogene TRBV3-2) and TRBJ2-1; 13 middle bases align to TRBD2. This TCR was sampled from a woman aged 55-69 years with acute or convalescent COVID-19. Material for sequencing was peripheral blood. The CDR3 in this case is CASSQLLAGGPGGEQFF. The sequenced DNA: TGTGCCAGCAGCCAGCTACTAGCGGGAGGGCCAGGGGGTGAGCAGTTCTTC.